Listed here are 29 T cell receptor beta chains from one sample, sequenced in a study of control samples from healthy donors and cancer patients. Assay: immunoSEQ multiplex PCR; the TCRdb copy retains only in-frame clones and omits some. The sample includes over 25,000 clones, around nine tenths seen only once; the top ten take 1.6%. The sample consisted of PBMCs. Every receptor here comes from a woman aged 40 to 55 with lung cancer.

The gene calls are TRBV5-4 and TRBJ2-1, with D perhaps matching TRBD1 or TRBD2 (5 bases each). The CDR3 covers 16 residues. The V end lost 0 bases, the J end lost 0 bases, and 10 bases lay between the germline ends. From germline, CDR1 is SGHNT and CDR2 YYREEE (reference sequence). The CDR3 DNA sequence: TGTGCCAGCAGCTTGGCGGGACCGAGCTCCTACAATGAGCAGTTCTTC. Its translation is CASSLAGPSSYNEQFF.

The chain is built from TRBV2 and TRBJ1-1; D is uncertain. The CDR3 is made up of 14 amino acids. Trimming stripped 7 bases from V and 1 base from J, with 13 bases between. Germline CDR1 and CDR2: SNHLY and FYNNEI. The CDR3 DNA is TGTGCCAGCATCGGGTCCACTAGGAACACTGAAGCTTTCTTT. It codes for CASIGSTRNTEAFF.

The J gene is TRBJ2-7, the V gene TRBV2; perhaps D is TRBD1 or TRBD2 (5 bases each). Per the germline V gene, CDR1 is SNHLY and CDR2 is FYNNEI. Trimming took 2 bases from V and 4 from J, leaving 12 bases between them. The CDR3 has 14 amino acids. CDR3 sequence: CASSEPGATYEQYF. The CDR3 nucleotides read TGTGCCAGCAGTGAACCCGGGGCTACTTACGAGCAGTACTTC.

The sample holds one count of this clone. V and J are TRBV7-2 and TRBJ2-7, with D maybe TRBD2 (6 bases). CDR1 and CDR2 (germline): SGHTA, FQGNSA. Trimming left V 1 base short and J 5 bases short, with 12 bases between. The CDR3 length is 14 residues. CDR3 DNA: TGTGCCAGCAGCTTAGGGGCAGGGAGGCACGAGCAGTACTTC. This sequence encodes CASSLGAGRHEQYF.

This rearrangement joins TRBV6-5 to TRBJ2-2, with D perhaps TRBD2 (5 bases). The V and J ends lost 3 bases and 7 bases respectively, with 9 bases between them. The CDR3 runs 13 residues. Per the germline V gene, CDR1 is MNHEY and CDR2 is SVGAGI. The CDR3 DNA follows: TGTGCCAGCAGTTATGCCGGGAACGGGGAGCTGTTTTTT. This gives the protein CASSYAGNGELFF.

This chain connects TRBV11-2 to TRBJ1-4, with D perhaps TRBD1 (5 bases). With 5 bases removed from V and 3 bases from J, the gap between germline ends came to 19 bases. This CDR3 contains 17 residues. Germline loops: CDR1 SGHAT, CDR2 FQNNGV. The DNA of the CDR3 is TGTGCCAGCAGCCCTAGATGGGGGGTAGAATCTAATGAAAAACTGTTTTTT. Translated: CASSPRWGVESNEKLFF. Full variable domain (missing parts from reference TRBV11-2 and TRBJ1-4): EAGVAQSPRYKIIEKRQSVAFWCNPISGHATLYWYQQILGQGPKLLIQFQNNGVVDDSQLPKDRFSAERLKGVDSTLKIQPAKLEDSAVYLCASSPRWGVESNEKLFFGSGTQLSVL.

The chain employs TRBV6-5 and TRBJ1-1; D gene uncertain. Germline V lookup: CDR1 MNHEY, CDR2 SVGAGI. V was cut by 1 base and J by 0 bases, with 3 bases left in between. This CDR3 comprises 13 residues. Here the CDR3 DNA reads TGTGCCAGCAGTTACTTCGTGAACACTGAAGCTTTCTTT. Protein product: CASSYFVNTEAFF.

The J gene is TRBJ1-2, the V gene TRBV28; perhaps TRBD1 as D (5 bases). Trimming cost V 3 bases and J 7 bases, with 18 bases left between them. The CDR3 is made up of 15 amino acids. From germline, CDR1 is MDHEN and CDR2 SYDVKM. The DNA of the CDR3 is TGTGCCAGCAGTTTTAGTCTCGTAGGGGCGCTTGGCTACACCTTC. It translates to CASSFSLVGALGYTF.

This clone was detected only once. V gene TRBV19 combines with J gene TRBJ1-6; D not resolved. V was trimmed by 3 bases and J by 10 bases, leaving 7 bases between them. This CDR3 has 12 amino acids. The germline V gene encodes CDR1 LNHDA and CDR2 SQIVND (reference sequence). The chain's CDR3 is CASSISNSPLHF. The DNA for the CDR3 is TGTGCCAGTAGTATTTCGAACTCACCCCTCCACTTT. Variable domain in full (rest from reference TRBV19 and TRBJ1-6): DGGITQSPKYLFRKEGQNVTLSCEQNLNHDAMYWYRQDPGQGLRLIYYSQIVNDFQKGDIAEGYSVSREKKESFPLTVTSAQKNPTAFYLCASSISNSPLHFGNGTRLTVT.

The rearrangement uses TRBV2 and TRBJ2-1; 10 bases map to TRBD1. CDR3 size: 15 residues. Trimming cost V 4 bases and J 3 bases; bases outside gene matches: 3. Germline values: CDR1 SNHLY, CDR2 FYNNEI. Here the CDR3 DNA reads TGTGCCAGCAGTGGGGACAGGGGCTACTACAATGAGCAGTTCTTC. This translates into CASSGDRGYYNEQFF.

For this clone: The identical CDR3 is also encoded by other nucleotide sequences in the sample. The chain combines TRBV19 with TRBJ2-1, with 8 bases identical to TRBD2. The CDR3 covers 14 residues. Trimming cost V 8 bases and J 5 bases; bases outside gene matches: 8. Germline lookup yields CDR1 LNHDA and CDR2 SQIVND (reference sequence). This CDR3 is CASRGRGANNEQFF. The CDR3 DNA follows: TGTGCCAGTCGGGGGCGGGGGGCCAACAATGAGCAGTTCTTC.

This clone was detected only once. V is TRBV14 and J is TRBJ2-6; no reliable D call. V lost 1 base, J lost 0 bases, and 7 bases lay in between. Germline CDR1 SGHDN, CDR2 FVKESK. The CDR3 sequence is 16 residues long. In nucleotides, the CDR3 is TGTGCCAGCAGCCAAGGCAGGCTCTCTGGGGCCAACGTCCTGACTTTC. Protein: CASSQGRLSGANVLTF.

V usage is TRBV5-1 and J usage is TRBJ2-1; TRBD1 matches 7 bases. V was pared by 0 bases and J by 3 bases, with 3 bases of the junction left unmatched. Germline V CDR1 and CDR2: SGHRS, YFSETQ. The CDR3 loop spans 15 amino acids. The CDR3 nucleotides read TGCGCCAGCAGCTTGGGACAGGGCGGCTACAATGAGCAGTTCTTC. Protein sequence: CASSLGQGGYNEQFF.

This clone was seen a few times. The V call is TRBV27, the J call TRBJ1-2, with 8 bases that match TRBD1. Germline V lookup: CDR1 MNHEY, CDR2 SMNVEV (reference sequence). V was pared by 6 bases and J by 6 bases, with 6 bases of the junction left unmatched. The CDR3 consists of 13 residues. CDR3 DNA: TGTGCCAGCAGCCCGACAGGGGTGAATGGCTACACCTTC. Its protein product is CASSPTGVNGYTF.

This clone was recorded once. In DNA, the CDR3 is TGTGCCATCAGTGAAGGGGGAACTAATGAAAAACTGTTTTTT. Residues: CAISEGGTNEKLFF. The chain uses TRBV10-3 and TRBJ1-4, with D possibly being TRBD1 (6 bases). Trimming removed 3 bases at V and 1 base at J, with 6 bases between. The CDR3 loop spans 14 amino acids. The germline CDR1 and CDR2 sequences are ENHRY and SYGVKD.

This sequence joins TRBV3-1 (or the pseudogene TRBV3-2) and TRBJ2-7, with 8 bases aligning to TRBD1. CDR1 LGHDT and CDR2 YNNKEL come from the germline V gene (reference sequence). With 4 bases clipped from V and 3 bases from J, the junction kept 8 bases outside the gene matches. This CDR3 contains 15 residues. CDR3 amino acids: CASSLRQGTLYEQYF. Written as DNA, the CDR3 is TGTGCCAGCAGCCTCCGACAGGGGACTCTCTACGAGCAGTACTTC.

The CDR3, as DNA: TGTGCCAGCAGTTACGTTGCGGGGAGCTCCTACGAGCAGTACTTC. The encoded protein is CASSYVAGSSYEQYF. This chain uses TRBV6-2 or TRBV6-3 with TRBJ2-7, with a possible D match to TRBD2 (6 bases). The germline V and J ends were trimmed by 2 bases and 0 bases, with 11 bases remaining between them. Germline V gene lookup returns CDR1 MNHEY and CDR2 SVGEGT. This CDR3 is 15 amino acids long.

In the case of this clone: The junction does not match germline at one end; this may be a read error. The chain recombines TRBV7-2 with TRBJ1-6; no reliable D call. There are 15 residues in the CDR3. CDR1 is SGHTA and CDR2 is FQGNSA in the germline V gene. CDR3 sequence (DNA): TGTGCCAGCAGCTTAGTTGGGTCCTCTAATTCACCCCTCCACTTT. It codes for CASSLVGSSNSPLHF.

The V call is TRBV7-3, the J call TRBJ2-3; 8 bases are shared with TRBD1. J lost 6 bases, V lost 5 bases, and 7 bases had no gene match. CDR3 length: 14 residues. Per the germline V gene, CDR1 is SGHTA and CDR2 is FQGTGA. CDR3 sequence reads: CASSQSGGADTQYF. The CDR3 nucleotides are TGTGCCAGCAGCCAATCAGGGGGCGCGGATACGCAGTATTTT.

This sequence joins TRBV11-2 and TRBJ2-1; no firm D call. Trimming cost V 5 bases and J 5 bases, with 16 bases left between them. CDR1 is SGHAT, CDR2 FQNNGV, per germline. This CDR3 is built from 15 residues. CDR3 loop: CASSLPSIPHNEQFF. The DNA of the CDR3 is TGTGCCAGCAGCCTACCTAGTATACCACACAATGAGCAGTTCTTC. The whole variable domain, filled in from reference TRBV11-2 and TRBJ2-1, reads EAGVAQSPRYKIIEKRQSVAFWCNPISGHATLYWYQQILGQGPKLLIQFQNNGVVDDSQLPKDRFSAERLKGVDSTLKIQPAKLEDSAVYLCASSLPSIPHNEQFFGPGTRLTVL.

This clone was detected only a few times. V gene TRBV6-4 combines with J gene TRBJ2-3; 9 bases agree with TRBD1. V trimming: 2 bases; J trimming: 0 bases; junction bases outside the gene matches: 0. This CDR3 has 15 residues. The V gene's germline CDR1 is MRHNA and CDR2 SNTAGT. DNA of the CDR3: TGTGCCAGCAGTGACGGGACAGGGAGCACAGATACGCAGTATTTT. Translation gives CASSDGTGSTDTQYF.

The rearrangement links TRBV7-3 to TRBJ2-7, with 7 bases lining up with TRBD2. This CDR3 region has 15 residues. Germline trimming cut 0 bases from V and 5 bases from J; bases unmatched to any gene: 7. Germline V gives CDR1 SGHTA, CDR2 FQGTGA. The CDR3 sequence is CASSLTAAGLDEQYF. DNA of the CDR3: TGTGCCAGCAGCTTAACGGCAGCGGGGCTCGACGAGCAGTACTTC. Combining the CDR3 with reference TRBV7-3 and TRBJ2-7 gives the whole variable domain GAGVSQTPSNKVTEKGKYVELRCDPISGHTALYWYRQSLGQGPEFLIYFQGTGAADDSGLPNDRFFAVRPEGSVSTLKIQRTERGDSAVYLCASSLTAAGLDEQYFGPGTRLTVT.

The CDR3 DNA reads as TGTGCCAGCAGCTTAGGACAGGGGGCGATCTATGGCTACACCTTC. Its translation: CASSLGQGAIYGYTF. The genes are TRBV5-6 and TRBJ1-2; 11 nucleotides line up with TRBD1. The CDR3 loop spans 15 amino acids. V lost 2 bases and J lost 4; bases outside the gene matches: 4. Looked up from germline, CDR1 is SGHDT and CDR2 is YYEEEE.

The gene calls are TRBV6-1 and TRBJ2-7, with D possibly TRBD1 on 7 matching bases. CDR3 size: 16 residues. Trimming shortened V by 1 base and J by 3 bases, and 16 bases separated the two germline ends. Germline V gives CDR1 MNHNS, CDR2 SASEGT. The CDR3 sequence is CASSEEEGAGGYEQYF. Here the CDR3 DNA reads TGTGCCAGCAGTGAAGAGGAGGGGGCAGGGGGCTACGAGCAGTACTTC.

The CDR3 protein is CASSVAEYNEQFF. Here the CDR3 DNA reads TGTGCCAGCAGCGTAGCGGAATACAATGAGCAGTTCTTC. The J gene is TRBJ2-1, the V gene TRBV9; D gene unclear. The germline gives CDR1 SGDLS, CDR2 YYNGEE. The CDR3 covers 13 residues. V was shortened by 0 bases and J by 4 bases, with 5 bases between the two germline ends.

This chain connects TRBV11-2 to TRBJ1-2; D remains ambiguous. The V and J ends lost 5 bases and 8 bases respectively, with 12 bases between them. From germline, CDR1 is SGHAT and CDR2 FQNNGV. The CDR3 is 12 residues long. The CDR3 DNA reads as TGTGCCAGCAGCCCCCGGGAGGGCGGCTACACCTTC. This encodes CASSPREGGYTF.

V and J are TRBV11-3 and TRBJ2-2, with D tentatively TRBD2 (5 bases). The CDR3 runs to 14 residues. The V gene's germline CDR1 is SGHNT and CDR2 YENEEA. V was clipped by 5 bases and J by 4 bases, with 11 bases between them. The CDR3: CASSIDYLTGELFF. The CDR3 DNA follows: TGTGCCAGCAGCATCGACTACCTCACCGGGGAGCTGTTTTTT. Full variable domain (remainder filled in from reference TRBV11-3 and TRBJ2-2): EAGVVQSPRYKIIEKKQPVAFWCNPISGHNTLYWYLQNLGQGPELLIRYENEEAVDDSQLPKDRFSAERLKGVDSTLKIQPAELGDSAVYLCASSIDYLTGELFFGEGSRLTVL.

This sequence joins TRBV6-5 and TRBJ2-2; D remains unclear. V gave up 6 bases and J gave up 7 bases, with 9 bases separating them. Germline V CDR1 and CDR2: MNHEY, SVGAGI. The CDR3 length is 12 residues. The CDR3 nucleotides read TGTGCCAGCAGAACTACCCTCGGGGAGCTGTTTTTT. It encodes CASRTTLGELFF.

The V call is TRBV3-1 (or the pseudogene TRBV3-2), the J call TRBJ1-1, with D unclear. Germline CDR1 LGHDT, CDR2 YNNKEL (reference sequence). This CDR3 has 13 residues. V lost 1 base to trimming and J lost 4 bases, with 7 bases between them. The CDR3 sequence: CASSQGGGTEAFF. The CDR3 DNA reads as TGTGCCAGCAGCCAAGGAGGTGGCACTGAAGCTTTCTTT.